One and the same sample provided the 24 T cell receptor beta chains below, sequenced in a study of cytomegalovirus exposure and HLA in healthy donors. The PCR made use of 60 Vbeta and 13 Jbeta primers. TCRdb's table, derived via immunoSEQ multiplex PCR, lists solely in-frame clones and lacks some. The sample lists a few hundred thousand clones, over 60% seen once, with around 2% in the top ten. The sequenced sample was PBMCs. The receptors were sampled from a man aged 18 to 35 in good health and CMV-seronegative.

This clone was counted only a few times. The CDR3 spells CASSLYGGPTKGEQYF. CDR3 nucleotide sequence: TGTGCCAGCAGCTTATACGGAGGGCCTACGAAGGGCGAGCAGTACTTC. The chain carries TRBV11-3 and TRBJ2-7; tentatively, D is TRBD2 (6 bases). V lost 2 bases to trimming and J lost 6 bases, with 20 bases between them. CDR1 is SGHNT, CDR2 YENEEA, per germline. The CDR3 totals 16 residues.

This clone has just one count. The V and J genes are TRBV30 and TRBJ2-3, with 8 nucleotides matching TRBD2. Trimming removed 7 bases from V and 5 bases from J; junction bases left unmatched: 11. The CDR3 runs to 14 residues. Germline V CDR1 and CDR2: GTSNPN, SVGIG (reference sequence). The chain's CDR3 is CASTSGAGEDTQYF. CDR3 DNA: TGTGCCTCCACATCCGGAGCGGGGGAAGATACGCAGTATTTT.

The chain uses TRBV4-1 and TRBJ2-5; TRBD2 matches 8 bases. The CDR3 length is 15 residues. The junction had 5 bases not matched to a gene; V was cut back by 1 base and J by 4 bases. Germline CDR1 and CDR2: MGHRA and YSYEKL. CDR3 amino acids: CASSQVWLAGETQYF. CDR3 DNA: TGCGCCAGCAGCCAAGTCTGGCTAGCGGGAGAGACCCAGTACTTC.

The chain links TRBV4-1 to TRBJ2-1; 9 positions agree with TRBD2. V shed 0 bases, J shed 8 bases, and the junction held 14 bases outside the gene matches. This CDR3 is 18 amino acids long. The germline V gene has CDR1 MGHRA and CDR2 YSYEKL. The CDR3 sequence is CASSQDPLGTSRGHEQFF. The CDR3 DNA is TGCGCCAGCAGCCAAGACCCGCTCGGGACTAGCCGGGGGCATGAGCAGTTCTTC.

This clone was counted a few times. The V gene is TRBV19, the J gene TRBJ2-3; 10 bases fit TRBD1. Germline values: CDR1 LNHDA, CDR2 SQIVND (reference sequence). The CDR3 totals 15 residues. The V and J ends lost 5 bases and 1 base, in that order; junction bases with no gene match: 3. The CDR3 coding sequence is TGTGCCAGTAGTCCGGGGACAGGGGGCACAGATACGCAGTATTTT. This sequence encodes CASSPGTGGTDTQYF.

The chain joins TRBV30 to TRBJ1-1; D ambiguous. From germline, CDR1 is GTSNPN and CDR2 SVGIG (reference sequence). Trimming took 0 bases from V and 5 from J, leaving 10 bases between them. The CDR3 is 13 residues long. The CDR3 bases are TGTGCCTGGAGTGTAGAGGGAAGTACTGAAGCTTTCTTT. Its translation: CAWSVEGSTEAFF.

The chain links TRBV7-6 to TRBJ2-5, with D perhaps matching TRBD1 (6 bases). The CDR3 totals 15 residues. The V gene's germline CDR1 is SGHVS and CDR2 FNYEAQ. V was pared by 2 bases and J by 4 bases, with 14 bases between. CDR3 loop: CASSLRTAAGETQYF. As DNA, the CDR3 is TGTGCCAGCAGCTTACGGACAGCCGCCGGAGAGACCCAGTACTTC.

This clone has only a few counts. CDR3 amino acids: CASSLSTSGREQYF. The CDR3 coding sequence is TGTGCCAGCAGTCTATCGACTAGCGGTCGCGAGCAGTACTTC. This chain joins TRBV6-6 and TRBJ2-7; TRBD2 matches at 9 bases. The CDR3 extends over 14 amino acids. The germline V gene encodes CDR1 MNHNY and CDR2 SVGAGI (reference sequence). Trimming at V came to 5 bases and at J to 6 bases, leaving 8 bases not matched to a gene.

The chain carries TRBV5-4 and TRBJ2-5; D unclear. Deletions cut 6 bases from V and 1 base from J, with 10 bases between. The CDR3 length is 13 residues. Looked up from germline, CDR1 is SGHNT and CDR2 is YYREEE (reference sequence). Here the CDR3 reads CASTFWSQETQYF. CDR3 DNA: TGTGCCAGCACTTTTTGGAGCCAAGAGACCCAGTACTTC.

The chain combines TRBV11-2 with TRBJ2-5, with 12 bases that match TRBD2. J gave up 5 bases and V 3 bases, and 16 bases lay outside the gene matches. Germline V gene sequence: CDR1 SGHAT, CDR2 FQNNGV. CDR3 size: 19 residues. The CDR3 is CASSFATGTSGLRGETQYF. The CDR3, as DNA: TGTGCCAGCAGCTTCGCAACCGGGACTAGCGGGCTCAGGGGGGAGACCCAGTACTTC.

This sequence joins TRBV7-2 and TRBJ1-1, with no clear D. The CDR3 is made up of 12 amino acids. Trimming took off 5 bases at V and 7 bases at J, with 11 bases between the two ends. CDR1 is SGHTA, CDR2 FQGNSA, per germline. CDR3 protein: CASSIGRGEAFF. CDR3 DNA: TGTGCCAGCAGCATAGGCCGGGGTGAAGCTTTCTTT.

In DNA form, the CDR3 reads TGTGCCAGCAGCCGTCAAGAGACCCAGTACTTC. Its protein product is CASSRQETQYF. The chain recombines TRBV7-6 with TRBJ2-5; D call uncertain. CDR1 is SGHVS and CDR2 is FNYEAQ in the germline V gene. This CDR3 is 11 amino acids long. V was cut by 5 bases and J by 2 bases, with 3 bases left in between.

This clone has just one count. The chain combines TRBV30 with TRBJ2-7, with D perhaps TRBD1 (5 bases). Germline V lookup: CDR1 GTSNPN, CDR2 SVGIG (reference sequence). Trimming left V 2 bases short and J 6 bases short, with 17 bases between. This CDR3 comprises 14 residues. In DNA form, the CDR3 reads TGTGCCTGGAGTAGCCAGGGCAGGATCTCCGAGCAGTACTTC. This encodes CAWSSQGRISEQYF.

V usage is TRBV9 and J usage is TRBJ2-7; TRBD2 matches 8 bases. Germline CDR1 is SGDLS and CDR2 is YYNGEE. V shed 4 bases and J 3 bases; nucleotides not matched to a gene: 9. The CDR3 consists of 15 residues. CDR3: CASSPSWTSIYEQYF. The CDR3 region has the DNA TGTGCCAGCAGCCCAAGTTGGACTAGCATCTACGAGCAGTACTTC.

This clone was seen only once. CDR3 nucleotides: TGCGCCAGCAGCCAAGATCGTCCGACAGGGACCTCCTCCACAGATACGCAGTATTTT. Translating it yields CASSQDRPTGTSSTDTQYF. V and J are TRBV4-3 and TRBJ2-3; TRBD1 matches 7 bases. J gave up 2 bases and V 0 bases, and 14 bases lay outside the gene matches. The germline V gene encodes CDR1 LGHNA and CDR2 YSLEER. The CDR3 has 19 residues.

This clone has just one count. The chain couples TRBV14 to TRBJ2-5, with D possibly being TRBD1 (6 bases). The length of the CDR3 is 16 residues. V lost 3 bases and J lost 0, with 14 bases in between. CDR1 is SGHDN and CDR2 is FVKESK in the germline V gene. The DNA for the CDR3 is TGTGCCAGCAGCCAGACAGGCCGAGATTACCAAGAGACCCAGTACTTC. Translated, it gives CASSQTGRDYQETQYF.

This rearrangement joins TRBV30 to TRBJ2-2; TRBD1 matches at 7 bases. Per the germline V gene, CDR1 is GTSNPN and CDR2 is SVGIG (reference sequence). The CDR3 loop spans 16 amino acids. The V and J ends lost 5 bases and 6 bases, in that order; junction bases with no gene match: 15. CDR3 sequence: CAWGGVGGMRPGELFF. Written as DNA, the CDR3 is TGTGCCTGGGGGGGCGTAGGGGGCATGCGCCCCGGGGAGCTGTTTTTT.

The V and J genes are TRBV6-5 and TRBJ1-5; 7 nucleotides align to TRBD1. The CDR3 runs 15 residues. CDR1 MNHEY and CDR2 SVGAGI come from the germline V gene. V lost 0 bases and J lost 3; bases outside the gene matches: 2. This CDR3 is CASSYSTGSNQPQHF. CDR3 nucleotides: TGTGCCAGCAGTTACTCGACAGGGTCCAATCAGCCCCAGCATTTT.

The V call is TRBV27, the J call TRBJ1-1; 11 nucleotides line up with TRBD1. The CDR3 contains 15 residues. J was trimmed by 1 base and V by 5 bases; bases with no gene match: 3. Germline CDR1 and CDR2: MNHEY and SMNVEV (reference sequence). CDR3 nucleotide sequence: TGTGCCAGCAGTACCGGGACAGGGGGGAACACTGAAGCTTTCTTT. Translating gives CASSTGTGGNTEAFF.

The chain couples TRBV4-2 to TRBJ1-1, with TRBD1 identical over 8 bases. The CDR3 extends over 17 amino acids. V lost 4 bases to trimming and J lost 1 base; unmatched junction nucleotides: 11. The V gene's germline CDR1 is LGHNA and CDR2 YNFKEQ. CDR3 bases: TGTGCCAGCAGCCCCCTCACCGGGACAGGACAGAACACTGAAGCTTTCTTT. Encoded protein: CASSPLTGTGQNTEAFF.

The gene calls are TRBV30 and TRBJ1-3, with D possibly TRBD1 on 5 matching bases. CDR1 and CDR2 (germline): GTSNPN, SVGIG (reference sequence). V was clipped by 6 bases and J by 3 bases, with 9 bases between them. The CDR3 has 12 residues. In DNA form, the CDR3 reads TGTGCCTGCCAGGGTCTTGGAAACACCATATATTTT. It encodes CACQGLGNTIYF. The whole variable domain, filled in from reference TRBV30 and TRBJ1-3, reads SQTIHQWPATLVQPVGSPLSLECTVEGTSNPNLYWYRQAAGRGLQLLFYSVGIGQISSEVPQNLSASRPQDRQFILSSKKLLLSDSGFYLCACQGLGNTIYFGEGSWLTVV.

This chain joins TRBV7-2 and TRBJ2-3; D may be TRBD2 (5 bases). The V gene lost 6 bases and the J gene lost 2 bases, with 15 bases spanning the gap. Germline CDR1 SGHTA, CDR2 FQGNSA. The CDR3 has 15 residues. As DNA, the CDR3 is TGTGCCAGCAGGTTCGCTACGGGGATCACAGATACGCAGTATTTT. This sequence encodes CASRFATGITDTQYF.

The chain is built from TRBV4-3 and TRBJ2-5; TRBD2 agrees at 10 bases. The CDR3 consists of 14 residues. Germline V gene lookup returns CDR1 LGHNA and CDR2 YSLEER. With V trimmed by 1 base and J by 14 bases, 10 bases remained unmatched. The CDR3 nucleotides are TGCGCCAGCAGCCAAGGGGTCGCGGCTAGCGGGAGTTACTTC. It specifies CASSQGVAASGSYF.

The gene calls are TRBV28 and TRBJ2-5; D is unclear. Germline values: CDR1 MDHEN, CDR2 SYDVKM. V was cut by 6 bases and J by 4 bases, with 9 bases left in between. This CDR3 is built from 12 residues. CDR3 nucleotides: TGTGCCAGCAGGTTACGGAGAGAGACCCAGTACTTC. Its translation is CASRLRRETQYF.